One sample yielded the 18 T cell receptor beta chains listed below, sequenced in a study of siplizumab effects on memory and regulatory T cells. Sequenced by immunoSEQ multiplex PCR; TCRdb stores in-frame clones only, minus some. The top ten hold 0.65% to 0.8% of the sample, which has 85,000 to 130,000 clones, about 90% seen once. Sequences were obtained from Tregs sorted from blood. The receptors derive from a human donor in good health.

This clone was seen just once. This chain links TRBV15 with TRBJ2-2; D assignment may be TRBD1 or TRBD2 (5 bases each). Trimming took 5 bases from V and 7 from J, leaving 8 bases between them. Per the germline V gene, CDR1 is LNHNV and CDR2 is YYDKDF (reference sequence). This CDR3 spans 12 amino acids. CDR3 bases: TGTGCCACCAGCGGGGGATTCGGGGAGCTGTTTTTT. Amino acid sequence: CATSGGFGELFF.

V and J are TRBV5-4 and TRBJ2-2, with D possibly being TRBD1 or TRBD2 (5 bases each). Germline values: CDR1 SGHNT, CDR2 YYREEE (reference sequence). V shed 5 bases and J shed 1 base, with 12 bases lying between them. This CDR3 region has 15 residues. CDR3 DNA sequence: TGTGCCAGCAGTTACGGGACGGTGAACACCGGGGAGCTGTTTTTT. Its translation is CASSYGTVNTGELFF.

The chain couples TRBV14 to TRBJ1-3, with D unresolved. CDR1 and CDR2 from the germline V gene are SGHDN and FVKESK. Deletions cut 4 bases from V and 3 bases from J, with 10 bases between. This CDR3 comprises 14 residues. The CDR3 DNA is TGTGCCAGCAGCCTTCTTAGCCTTGGAAACACCATATATTTT. It codes for CASSLLSLGNTIYF.

The rearrangement joins TRBV18 to TRBJ2-7; D may be TRBD1 (6 bases). Germline-derived CDR1 and CDR2 are KGHSH and LQKENI. V dropped 3 bases and J dropped 7 bases, with 16 bases sitting between them. The CDR3 runs to 14 residues. The CDR3 coding sequence is TGTGCCAGCTCACCTCAATCCTGGGGGCGGGAGCAGTACTTC. The encoded protein is CASSPQSWGREQYF.

The chain carries TRBV7-3 and TRBJ2-3, with D possibly being TRBD2 (6 bases). This CDR3 region has 14 residues. In germline, CDR1 is SGHTA, CDR2 FQGTGA. Trimming took off 5 bases at V and 0 bases at J, with 9 bases between the two ends. The CDR3 region has the DNA TGTGCCAGCAGCCCCGGGACTAGCACAGATACGCAGTATTTT. Its protein is CASSPGTSTDTQYF.

The CDR3 coding sequence is TGTGCCAGCAGCGCCCCAGGGGGCGCAGAGACCCAGTACTTC. It codes for CASSAPGGAETQYF. The rearrangement uses TRBV9 and TRBJ2-5, with 8 bases lining up with TRBD1. J was trimmed by 4 bases and V by 3 bases; bases with no gene match: 5. CDR1 is SGDLS, CDR2 YYNGEE, per germline. The CDR3 length is 14 residues.

The chain uses TRBV11-1 and TRBJ2-5; possibly TRBD1 for D (5 bases). V lost 5 bases and J lost 7, with 17 bases in between. Germline lookup yields CDR1 SGHAT and CDR2 FQDESV (reference sequence). CDR3 length: 14 amino acids. The CDR3 here is CASSESGPQGTQYF. CDR3 bases: TGTGCCAGCAGCGAATCCGGGCCGCAGGGGACCCAGTACTTC.

This chain uses TRBV11-1 with TRBJ2-1; tentatively, D is TRBD2 (5 bases). CDR1 is SGHAT and CDR2 is FQDESV in the germline V gene (reference sequence). CDR3 length: 14 residues. Trimming stripped 1 base from V and 5 bases from J, with 9 bases between. The chain's CDR3 is CASSLERVNNEQFF. CDR3 nucleotide sequence: TGTGCCAGCAGCTTAGAGAGGGTCAACAATGAGCAGTTCTTC. The entire variable domain, with the rest obtained from reference TRBV11-1 and TRBJ2-1, is as follows: EAEVAQSPRYKITEKSQAVAFWCDPISGHATLYWYRQILGQGPELLVQFQDESVVDDSQLPKDRFSAERLKGVDSTLKIQPAELGDSAMYLCASSLERVNNEQFFGPGTRLTVL.

This chain joins TRBV28 and TRBJ1-5; possibly TRBD1 for D (6 bases). Trimming removed 4 bases from V and 4 bases from J, with 11 bases in between. Germline CDR1 is MDHEN and CDR2 is SYDVKM. The CDR3 has 14 amino acids. The CDR3 here is CASSSYRVNQPQHF. CDR3 nucleotide sequence: TGTGCCAGCAGTTCATACAGGGTTAATCAGCCCCAGCATTTT.

This clone was seen just once. The chain carries TRBV6-6 and TRBJ2-5, with TRBD2 matching 12 bases. Per germline, CDR1 MNHNY and CDR2 SVGAGI (reference sequence). The V and J ends lost 5 bases and 0 bases, in that order; junction bases with no gene match: 4. This CDR3 region has 16 residues. The chain's CDR3 is CASSPLAGGYQETQYF. The CDR3 DNA sequence: TGTGCCAGCAGTCCCCTAGCGGGGGGGTACCAAGAGACCCAGTACTTC.

J is TRBJ2-5 and V is TRBV18; 7 nucleotides align to TRBD1. The germline CDR1 and CDR2 sequences are KGHSH and LQKENI. The CDR3 spans 11 residues. The ends lost 6 bases at V and 5 bases at J; junction bases unmatched: 0. This chain's CDR3 is CASSGQETQYF. In DNA form, the CDR3 reads TGTGCCAGCTCGGGACAGGAGACCCAGTACTTC.

The chain links TRBV5-1 to TRBJ2-3; D possibly corresponds to TRBD1 (5 bases). Germline lookup yields CDR1 SGHRS and CDR2 YFSETQ. CDR3 length: 13 residues. Between the trimmed V and J ends, which lost 0 bases and 6 bases, there was a span of 8 bases. CDR3 sequence (DNA): TGCGCCAGCAGCTTGGGAAGGGGTGATACGCAGTATTTT. It codes for CASSLGRGDTQYF.

This clone was seen once. V usage is TRBV28 and J usage is TRBJ2-4; a weak D match, TRBD1 (5 bases). From germline, CDR1 is MDHEN and CDR2 SYDVKM. The CDR3 sequence is 14 residues long. The ends were cut back, 3 bases at V and 9 bases at J, with 15 bases in the middle. The CDR3 region is CASSFQGLIGIQYF. The DNA of the CDR3 is TGTGCCAGCAGTTTCCAGGGTTTGATCGGCATTCAGTACTTC.

V usage is TRBV15 and J usage is TRBJ2-7; D uncertain. The CDR3 covers 12 residues. Trimming cost V 0 bases and J 4 bases, with 4 bases left between them. CDR1 is LNHNV, CDR2 YYDKDF, per germline (reference sequence). The CDR3 nucleotides are TGTGCCACCAGCAGAGATACGTACGAGCAGTACTTC. It specifies CATSRDTYEQYF.

The rearrangement joins TRBV7-3 to TRBJ2-1, with 7 bases lining up with TRBD2. CDR1 and CDR2 from the germline V gene are SGHTA and FQGTGA. The CDR3 length is 12 residues. V lost 5 bases, J lost 9 bases, and 4 bases stayed unmatched. CDR3: CASSLGRGEQFF. DNA for the CDR3: TGTGCCAGCAGCCTGGGGAGGGGTGAGCAGTTCTTC.

This clone was seen more than once but under ten times. In nucleotides, the CDR3 is TGCGCCAGCAGTGAGGGTTGGACAGGGGACTATGGCTACACCTTC. It codes for CASSEGWTGDYGYTF. The rearrangement uses TRBV10-1 and TRBJ1-2; 9 bases are shared with TRBD1. This CDR3 region has 15 residues. Per germline, CDR1 WNHNN and CDR2 SYGVQD (reference sequence). With V trimmed by 2 bases and J by 3 bases, 4 bases remained unmatched.

The chain joins TRBV30 to TRBJ2-7; D possibly corresponds to TRBD1 (6 bases). Germline V gene lookup returns CDR1 GTSNPN and CDR2 SVGIG (reference sequence). The CDR3 sequence is 12 residues long. Trimming took 2 bases from V and 4 from J, leaving 9 bases between them. DNA of the CDR3: TGTGCCTGGAGTAGGACAGCATACGAGCAGTACTTC. Protein sequence: CAWSRTAYEQYF.

The V call is TRBV25-1, the J call TRBJ2-1, with D perhaps TRBD2 (6 bases). This CDR3 comprises 13 residues. Between the trimmed V and J ends, which lost 2 bases and 7 bases, there was a span of 9 bases. The V gene's germline CDR1 is MGHDK and CDR2 SYGVNS. The CDR3 spells CASSEIGGNEQFF. The CDR3 region has the DNA TGTGCCAGCAGTGAAATTGGGGGGAATGAGCAGTTCTTC.